These T cell receptor beta chains were read from a single sample in a study of OX40 agonist ivuxolimab in advanced cancers. The data were produced by immunoSEQ multiplex PCR, yet TCRdb's version contains in-frame clones alone and is incomplete. This table holds some 60,000 clones, 70% to 90% found once. The sample in question was CD4+ or CD8+ T cells sorted from blood, obtained in a trial of the OX40 agonist ivuxolimab. The source of these receptors is an adult with an advanced solid tumor such as melanoma, head and neck, liver or kidney cancer. CDR3s leave out the opening cysteine and the closing phenylalanine or tryptophan.

v_call	j_call	cdr3_aa
TRBV5-1	TRBJ1-2	ASRGTTSNYGYT
TRBV20-1	TRBJ2-3	SALGPDTQY
TRBV27	TRBJ2-2	ASTPGTSGYTGELF
TRBV5-5	TRBJ2-7	ASSFPVDEQY
TRBV6-1	TRBJ2-5	ASSEKWGAGVETQY
TRBV18	TRBJ1-2	ASSPPGQAGGGYT
TRBV4-3	TRBJ2-1	ASSFTLGQGDNEQF
TRBV10-1	TRBJ2-7	ASSERQGAAYEQY
TRBV12-5	TRBJ2-2	ASGLVAGELF
TRBV6-5	TRBJ1-5	ASRTQVNSNQPQH
TRBV5-1	TRBJ2-1	ASSLGRNNEQF
TRBV5-1	TRBJ2-2	ASSLRPRGDTGELF
TRBV7-2	TRBJ2-7	ASSLDTYEQY
TRBV19	TRBJ1-2	ASSRQGGGANYGYT
TRBV7-2	TRBJ2-3	ASSLDYPRDTQY
TRBV7-9	TRBJ2-1	ASSLGGLAGEYNEQF
TRBV27	TRBJ2-5	ASSSAGTGGETQY
TRBV10-1	TRBJ1-2	ASSESDRVFT
TRBV5-4	TRBJ2-7	ASSQGGQGTYEQY
TRBV6-1	TRBJ2-2	ASTMIRETGELF
TRBV12-5	TRBJ2-7	ASGVSSRVREQY
TRBV6-1	TRBJ1-5	ASRRGVEWNQPQH
TRBV9	TRBJ2-7	ASSVGGRNGFEQY
TRBV29-1	TRBJ1-1	SVYDSRNTEAF
TRBV27	TRBJ1-6	ASSGQGPSYNSPLH
TRBV11-1	TRBJ1-2	ASHESVHGHT
TRBV5-1	TRBJ2-1	ASSALLGSSNEQF
TRBV14	TRBJ1-1	ASSLGRKNTEAF
TRBV7-5	TRBJ2-1	VRSLPMGAIGKNEQF
TRBV5-1	TRBJ1-5	ASSLTPGNSNQPQH
TRBV10-3	TRBJ2-1	AISEYPPRPEQF
TRBV30	TRBJ2-7	AWTYLAGRTYEQY
TRBV6-6	TRBJ1-5	ASSSRTGNSNQPQH
TRBV7-9	TRBJ2-2	AGRPRDGAYGELF
TRBV6-1	TRBJ1-2	ASSAGTGYGYT
TRBV10-1	TRBJ2-7	ASSLVPYEQY
TRBV6-5	TRBJ1-2	ATNGGGRFYGYT
TRBV6-5	TRBJ2-7	ASSPQRGHEQY
TRBV29-1	TRBJ2-7	SVVTGLGQY
TRBV5-4	TRBJ2-2	ASTFTGELF